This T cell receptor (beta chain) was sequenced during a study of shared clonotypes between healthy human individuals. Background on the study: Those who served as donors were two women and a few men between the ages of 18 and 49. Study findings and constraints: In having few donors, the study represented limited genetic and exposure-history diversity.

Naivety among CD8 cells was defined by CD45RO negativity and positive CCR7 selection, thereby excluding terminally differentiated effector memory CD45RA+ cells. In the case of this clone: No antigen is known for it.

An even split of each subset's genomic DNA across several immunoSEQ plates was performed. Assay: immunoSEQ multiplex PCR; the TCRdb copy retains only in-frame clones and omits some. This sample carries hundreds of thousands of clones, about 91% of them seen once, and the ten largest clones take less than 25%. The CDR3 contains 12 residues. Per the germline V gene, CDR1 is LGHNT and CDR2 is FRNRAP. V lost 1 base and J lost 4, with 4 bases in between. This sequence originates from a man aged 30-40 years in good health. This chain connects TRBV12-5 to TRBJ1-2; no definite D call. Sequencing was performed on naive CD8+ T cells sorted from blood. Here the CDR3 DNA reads TGTGCTAGTGGTTTGGCACCCTATGGCTACACCTTC. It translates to CASGLAPYGYTF.